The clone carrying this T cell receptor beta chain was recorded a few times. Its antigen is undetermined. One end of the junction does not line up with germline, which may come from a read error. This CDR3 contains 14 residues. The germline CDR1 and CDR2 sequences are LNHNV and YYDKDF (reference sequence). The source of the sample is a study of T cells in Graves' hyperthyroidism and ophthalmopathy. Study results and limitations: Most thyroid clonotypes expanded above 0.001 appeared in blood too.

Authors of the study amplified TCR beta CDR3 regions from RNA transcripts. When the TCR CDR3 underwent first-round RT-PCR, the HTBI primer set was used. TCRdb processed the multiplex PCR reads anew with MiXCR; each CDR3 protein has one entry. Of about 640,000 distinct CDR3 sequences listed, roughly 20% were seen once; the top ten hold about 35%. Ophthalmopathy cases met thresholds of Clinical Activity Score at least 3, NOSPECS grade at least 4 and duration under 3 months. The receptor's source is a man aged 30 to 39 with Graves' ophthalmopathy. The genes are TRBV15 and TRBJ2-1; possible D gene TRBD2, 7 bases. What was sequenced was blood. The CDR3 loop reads CATRGAGATNDQFF. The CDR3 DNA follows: TGTGCCACCAGGGGGGCGGGGGCGACGAATGACCAGTTCTTC. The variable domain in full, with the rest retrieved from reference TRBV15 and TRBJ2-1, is DAMVIQNPRYQVTQFGKPVTLSCSQTLNHNVMYWYQQKSSQAPKLLFHYYDKDFNNEADTPDNFQSRRPNTSFCFLDIRSPGLGDTAMYLCATRGAGATNDQFFGPGTRLTVL.